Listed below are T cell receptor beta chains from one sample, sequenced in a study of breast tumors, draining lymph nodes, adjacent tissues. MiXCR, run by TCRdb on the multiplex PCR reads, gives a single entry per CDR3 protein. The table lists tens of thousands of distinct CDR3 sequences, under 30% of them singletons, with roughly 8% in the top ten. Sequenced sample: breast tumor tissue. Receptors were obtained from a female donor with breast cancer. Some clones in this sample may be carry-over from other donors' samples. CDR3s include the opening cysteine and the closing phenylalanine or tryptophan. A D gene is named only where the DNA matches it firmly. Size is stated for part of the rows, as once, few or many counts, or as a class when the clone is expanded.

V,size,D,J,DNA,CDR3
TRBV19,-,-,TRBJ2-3,TGTGCCAGTAGTACCGGAGGGGGTTTGGATACGCAGTATTTT,CASSTGGGLDTQYF
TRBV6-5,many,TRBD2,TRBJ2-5,TGTGCCAGCAGTTACTCTTGGGTAGCGGGGCAGGAAGAGACCCAGTACTTC,CASSYSWVAGQEETQYF
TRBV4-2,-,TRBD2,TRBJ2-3,TGTGCCAGCAGCCAGGGTAGCGGGGGGGGCACAGATACGCAGTATTTT,CASSQGSGGGTDTQYF
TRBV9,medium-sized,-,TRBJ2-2,TGTGCCAGCAGCGCCGGGGACTCCTTCACCGGGGAGCTGTTTTTT,CASSAGDSFTGELFF
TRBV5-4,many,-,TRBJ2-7,TGTGCCAGCAGCTCTGGCCTGGCAGGCGGCTACGAGCAGTACTTC,CASSSGLAGGYEQYF
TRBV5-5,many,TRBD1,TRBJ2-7,TGTGCCAGCAGCTTGGAGTTCGGACAGGGTTACGAGCAGTACTTC,CASSLEFGQGYEQYF
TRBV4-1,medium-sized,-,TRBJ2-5,TGCGCCAGCAGCCAAGAGGACTTTTATAAGACCCAGTACTTC,CASSQEDFYKTQYF
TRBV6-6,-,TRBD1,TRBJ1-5,TGTGCCAGCATCGGGACAGGGTTATATCAGCCCCAGCATTTT,CASIGTGLYQPQHF
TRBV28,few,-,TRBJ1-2,TGTGCCAGCAGGAATATACATGGCTACACCTTC,CASRNIHGYTF
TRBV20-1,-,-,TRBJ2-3,TGCAGTGCTAGAGATATAGGCGGGACCACAGATACGCAGTATTTT,CSARDIGGTTDTQYF
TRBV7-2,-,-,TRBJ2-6,TGTGCCAGCACCCCTCTTAGCTCTGGGGCCAACGTCCTGACTTTC,CASTPLSSGANVLTF
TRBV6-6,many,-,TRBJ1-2,TGTGCCAGCAGTACCACAGCTAACTATGGCTACACCTTC,CASSTTANYGYTF
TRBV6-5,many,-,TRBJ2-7,TGTGCCAGCAGTTACGTCATGGGGCCCTACGAGCAGTACTTC,CASSYVMGPYEQYF
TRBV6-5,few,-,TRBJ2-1,TGTGCCAGCAGTTACTCGCACACGCCCATTAGAGGTGAGCAGTTCTTC,CASSYSHTPIRGEQFF
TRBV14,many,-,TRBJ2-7,TGTGCCAGCAGCCAGGAGCAGGGGTTCTACGAGCAGTACTTC,CASSQEQGFYEQYF
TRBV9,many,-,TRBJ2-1,TGTGCCAGCAGCGCTCAGACACAGGGCGAGCAGTTCTTC,CASSAQTQGEQFF
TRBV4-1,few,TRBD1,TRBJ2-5,TGCGCCAGCAGCCAAGCACAGGGGGCAAACCAAGAGACCCAGTACTTC,CASSQAQGANQETQYF
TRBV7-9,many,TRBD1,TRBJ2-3,TGTGCCAGCAGCTTGACAGGGGGCTCAGATACGCAGTATTTT,CASSLTGGSDTQYF
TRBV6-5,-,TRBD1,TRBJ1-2,TGTGCCAGCAGCTATCGAGGACAGGAGAACTATGGCCACACCTTC,CASSYRGQENYGHTF
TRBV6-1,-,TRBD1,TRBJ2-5,TGTGCCAGCAAGGACAGGCAAGAGACCCAGTACTTC,CASKDRQETQYF
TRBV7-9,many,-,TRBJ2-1,TGTGCCAGCAGCCGCTTGAGGGGAACGAATGAGCAGTTCTTC,CASSRLRGTNEQFF
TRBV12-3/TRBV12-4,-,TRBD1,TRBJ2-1,TGTGCCAGCACCACGGGACAGCCGTACAATGAGCAGTTCTTC,CASTTGQPYNEQFF
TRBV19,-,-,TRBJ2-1,TGTGCCAGTAGTATAGCTGATCACCGTGGGAGTCCCTACAATGAGCAGTTCTTC,CASSIADHRGSPYNEQFF
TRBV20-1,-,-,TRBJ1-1,TGCAGTGCTAGAGATCGTGGGACGAGGAACACTGAAGCTTTCTTT,CSARDRGTRNTEAFF
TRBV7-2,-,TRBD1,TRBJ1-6,TGTGCCAGCAGCGGACAGGGGGCAAATTCACCCCTCCACTTT,CASSGQGANSPLHF
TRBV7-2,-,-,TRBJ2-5,TGTGCCAGCAGCCAAAATGTCAGAGTTCAGACCCAGTACTTC,CASSQNVRVQTQYF
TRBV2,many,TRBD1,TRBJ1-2,TGTGCCAGCACCCAGAGGACAGGGGGAGACTATGGCTACACCTTC,CASTQRTGGDYGYTF
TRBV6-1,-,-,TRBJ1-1,TGTGCCAGCAGTGAAGGCGATGAGGCCACTGAAGCTTTCTTT,CASSEGDEATEAFF
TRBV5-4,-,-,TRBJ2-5,TGTGCCACTAAAACCACGGCAGGAGAGACCCAGTACTTC,CATKTTAGETQYF
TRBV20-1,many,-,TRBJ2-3,TGCAGTGCTAGAGGGCTTGCGGCCACCGGCACAGATACGCAGTATTTT,CSARGLAATGTDTQYF
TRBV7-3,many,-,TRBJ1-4,TGTGCCAGTAAACAGGGTGGGAGTACCTATGCAACTAATGAAAAACTGTTTTTT,CASKQGGSTYATNEKLFF
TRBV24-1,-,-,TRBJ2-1,TGTGCCACCAGTGGTGCAGGGTACCCCCGTACCGATGAGCAGTTCTTC,CATSGAGYPRTDEQFF